These T cell receptor beta chains were read from a single sample in a study of shared clonotypes between healthy human individuals. Produced via immunoSEQ multiplex PCR; TCRdb's table is partial and in-frame only. The sample consists of about 2 million clones, around 96% of them appearing once. Sequenced material: naive CD8+ T cells sorted from blood. These TCRs come from a man between 18 and 29 years old in good health. Both conserved end residues are part of each CDR3. A D gene is named only where the DNA matches it firmly. Clone sizes are given selectively: once, few, many, or a class where the clone is expanded.

TRBD1	-	TRBV14	TRBJ1-2	CASSPGQGYYGYTF	TGTGCCAGCAGCCCGGGACAGGGGTACTATGGCTACACCTTC
-	-	TRBV7-9	TRBJ2-6	CASSLTTGGAGANVLTF	TGTGCCAGCAGCCTTACGACAGGAGGAGCTGGGGCCAACGTCCTGACTTTC
-	once	TRBV6-5	TRBJ1-2	CASSYGGTDSYGYTF	TGTGCCAGCAGTTACGGGGGGACGGATTCCTATGGCTACACCTTC
TRBD2	-	TRBV29-1	TRBJ2-3	CSVHRGVDRDTQYF	TGCAGCGTTCACCGGGGGGTAGATCGGGATACGCAGTATTTT
-	-	TRBV25-1	TRBJ2-2	CASSLSPGELFF	TGTGCCAGCAGTCTCTCGCCCGGGGAGCTGTTTTTT
-	-	TRBV27	TRBJ1-1	CASSSTVNTEAFF	TGTGCCAGCAGCAGCACAGTGAACACTGAAGCTTTCTTT
TRBD2	-	TRBV6-5	TRBJ2-1	CASSYSTSGNEQFF	TGTGCCAGCAGTTACTCCACTAGCGGAAATGAGCAGTTCTTC
TRBD2	-	TRBV11-2	TRBJ2-1	CASSYASGRIEDEQFF	TGTGCCAGCAGCTACGCTAGCGGGAGGATTGAGGATGAGCAGTTCTTC
-	-	TRBV5-1	TRBJ2-3	CASSLDGTDTQYF	TGCGCCAGCAGCTTGGACGGTACAGATACGCAGTATTTT
TRBD2	-	TRBV27	TRBJ2-1	CASSLFDGRDEQFF	TGTGCCAGCAGTTTATTTGACGGGAGGGATGAGCAGTTCTTC
TRBD2	-	TRBV7-9	TRBJ2-1	CASSITSGGASEQFF	TGTGCCAGCAGCATCACTAGCGGGGGGGCGAGTGAGCAGTTCTTC
-	-	TRBV27	TRBJ2-7	CASSLFLGSSYEQYF	TGTGCCAGCAGTTTATTTTTGGGCAGCTCCTACGAGCAGTACTTC
-	-	TRBV5-8	TRBJ2-7	CASSLTGEGWEQYF	TGTGCCAGCAGCTTGACGGGAGAAGGGTGGGAGCAGTACTTC
-	-	TRBV11-3	TRBJ2-5	CASSLRGSEETQYF	TGTGCCAGCAGCTTAAGGGGGTCGGAAGAGACCCAGTACTTC
TRBD1	-	TRBV2	TRBJ1-2	CASTERAGGNYGYTF	TGTGCCAGCACTGAAAGGGCAGGGGGTAACTATGGCTACACCTTC
-	-	TRBV11-2	TRBJ2-1	CASSLWASPPYNEQFF	TGTGCCAGCAGCCTATGGGCTTCCCCTCCCTACAATGAGCAGTTCTTC
-	-	TRBV7-9	TRBJ2-2	CASSLVQGGIGELFF	TGTGCCAGCAGCTTAGTCCAGGGTGGAATCGGGGAGCTGTTTTTT
-	-	TRBV7-9	TRBJ1-1	CASSLTEGSTEAFF	TGTGCCAGCAGCTTGACGGAGGGGAGCACTGAAGCTTTCTTT
-	-	TRBV6-1	TRBJ2-7	CASSVGRGVYEQYF	TGTGCCAGCAGTGTGGGCAGGGGTGTGTACGAGCAGTACTTC
TRBD1	-	TRBV2	TRBJ1-5	CASRRQGSNQPQHF	TGTGCCAGCAGGCGACAGGGTAGCAATCAGCCCCAGCATTTT
-	-	TRBV5-1	TRBJ2-7	CASSLAEGLYSEQYF	TGCGCCAGCAGCTTGGCCGAGGGCCTTTATTCCGAGCAGTACTTC
-	-	TRBV5-6	TRBJ2-2	CASLGGGELFF	TGTGCCAGCCTTGGGGGCGGGGAGCTGTTTTTT
-	-	TRBV10-1	TRBJ1-1	CASSEEQGVNTEAFF	TGCGCCAGCAGTGAGGAACAGGGCGTTAACACTGAAGCTTTCTTT
-	few	TRBV6-5	TRBJ2-2	CASSTGRRNTGELFF	TGTGCCAGCAGCACGGGACGGAGGAACACCGGGGAGCTGTTTTTT
-	-	TRBV30	TRBJ2-7	CAWSVGGSYEQYF	TGTGCCTGGAGTGTTGGGGGATCCTACGAGCAGTACTTC
-	-	TRBV7-9	TRBJ1-2	CASSSEPNGYTF	TGTGCCAGCAGCTCGGAACCTAATGGCTACACCTTC
TRBD2	once	TRBV6-5	TRBJ2-1	CASKLILAGGSEQFF	TGTGCCAGCAAGCTAATACTAGCGGGGGGCAGTGAGCAGTTCTTC
-	-	TRBV7-9	TRBJ2-1	CASSLVTGPYNEQFF	TGTGCCAGCAGCTTAGTCACCGGCCCCTACAATGAGCAGTTCTTC
-	-	TRBV18	TRBJ2-1	CASSRVGAGIMNGDEQFF	TGTGCCAGCTCACGAGTCGGTGCGGGGATAATGAATGGTGACGAGCAGTTCTTC
-	-	TRBV30	TRBJ2-7	CAWSVGGDEQYF	TGTGCCTGGAGTGTAGGAGGGGACGAGCAGTACTTC
-	-	TRBV27	TRBJ1-3	CASSTLDGRGGNTIYF	TGTGCCAGCAGTACTTTGGACGGCCGGGGGGGAAACACCATATATTTT
-	-	TRBV27	TRBJ1-2	CASTGDGYGYTF	TGTGCCAGCACCGGGGACGGCTATGGCTACACCTTC
-	-	TRBV7-8	TRBJ2-5	CASSLVDNQETQYF	TGTGCCAGCAGCTTAGTGGACAACCAAGAGACCCAGTACTTC
-	-	TRBV19	TRBJ1-4	CASSLVNFGSEKLFF	TGTGCCAGTAGCCTTGTTAATTTCGGGAGTGAAAAACTGTTTTTT
-	-	TRBV7-9	TRBJ1-4	CASSFQGSEKLFF	TGTGCCAGCAGCTTCCAGGGGAGTGAAAAACTGTTTTTT
-	-	TRBV10-1	TRBJ2-7	CASSEVVAPTYEQYF	TGCGCCAGCAGTGAGGTGGTAGCCCCAACCTACGAGCAGTACTTC
-	once	TRBV6-5	TRBJ1-1	CASSPWSRTEAFF	TGTGCCAGCAGCCCTTGGTCGCGGACTGAAGCTTTCTTT